These 31 T cell receptor beta chains were all obtained from the same sample, sequenced in a study of somatic mutations in T cells in chronic GVHD. Profiling relied on immunoSEQ multiplex PCR, and the TCRdb table lists in-frame clones only, not all of them. The sample lists approximately 14,000 clones, roughly three quarters occurring once. The sample taken for sequencing was Vbeta20-negative CD4+ T cells from blood. The receptor source for this set is a male patient aged 50 to 59 with chronic graft-versus-host disease. The graft donor may account for some of the T cells.

The chain couples TRBV5-4 to TRBJ2-2; D ambiguous. V lost 4 bases to trimming and J lost 5 bases, with 15 bases between them. The V gene's germline CDR1 is SGHNT and CDR2 YYREEE (reference sequence). CDR3 size: 15 residues. This CDR3 is CASSPRRLETGELFF. Written as DNA, the CDR3 is TGTGCCAGCAGCCCGAGACGGCTAGAAACCGGGGAGCTGTTTTTT.

The chain uses TRBV10-3 and TRBJ1-1; tentatively, D is TRBD1 (6 bases). With 7 bases removed from V and 4 bases from J, the gap between germline ends came to 16 bases. The CDR3 is made up of 14 amino acids. CDR1 is ENHRY and CDR2 is SYGVKD in the germline V gene. CDR3 DNA sequence: TGTGCCATCAACTACAGGGAGATGGGCACTGAAGCTTTCTTT. The encoded protein is CAINYREMGTEAFF.

The chain combines TRBV25-1 with TRBJ2-3, with D possibly matching TRBD1 (5 bases). CDR3 length equals 14 residues. The germline V gene has CDR1 MGHDK and CDR2 SYGVNS. Trimming cost V 8 bases and J 0 bases, with 12 bases left between them. The CDR3 is CASRKAGSTDTQYF. CDR3 sequence (DNA): TGTGCCAGCCGGAAAGCAGGGAGCACAGATACGCAGTATTTT.

This chain links TRBV10-3 with TRBJ1-5; D is perhaps TRBD1 (6 bases). CDR1 is ENHRY, CDR2 SYGVKD, per germline. The CDR3 covers 13 residues. The ends were cut back, 4 bases at V and 6 bases at J, with 10 bases in the middle. CDR3 nucleotides: TGTGCCATCAGTGGGGGGGGCGGTCAGCCCCAGCATTTT. Amino acid sequence: CAISGGGGQPQHF.

As concerns this clone: A far bigger clonotype differs at one base, so this is likely a read error. The chain couples TRBV19 to TRBJ2-7; 7 bases are a match to TRBD2. V dropped 3 bases and J dropped 5; count of bases not matched to a gene: 7. CDR3 length: 14 amino acids. Germline CDR1 reads LNHDA; CDR2 reads SQIVND (reference sequence). CDR3 nucleotides: TGTGCCAGTAGTATGGCGGGAGTCCTCGACGAGCAGTACGTC. It is translated as CASSMAGVLDEQYV.

This chain connects TRBV10-3 to TRBJ1-2; TRBD1 agrees at 8 bases. CDR1 is ENHRY and CDR2 is SYGVKD in the germline V gene. Trimming removed 4 bases from V and 3 bases from J; junction bases left unmatched: 4. The CDR3 contains 14 residues. CDR3 region: CAISGTGSHYGYTF. Written as DNA, the CDR3 is TGTGCCATCAGTGGGACAGGGAGTCACTATGGCTACACCTTC.

The genes are TRBV28 and TRBJ1-2; D not certain. Trimming pared 5 bases from V and 8 bases from J, leaving 18 bases between. The CDR3 has 14 amino acids. The V gene's germline CDR1 is MDHEN and CDR2 SYDVKM. The CDR3 DNA reads TGTGCCAGCAGTCTCCGGGTCGCTCCTGGGGGCTACACCTTC. Its protein is CASSLRVAPGGYTF.

The chain joins TRBV6-5 to TRBJ2-7; no clear D gene. The CDR3 has 14 residues. The V gene's germline CDR1 is MNHEY and CDR2 SVGAGI. With 5 bases removed from V and 0 bases from J, the gap between germline ends came to 11 bases. The DNA for the CDR3 is TGTGCCAGCAGTGAGACACGAAGCTCCTACGAGCAGTACTTC. Protein product: CASSETRSSYEQYF.

The chain joins TRBV19 to TRBJ1-1; D remains ambiguous. The CDR3 extends over 14 amino acids. Trimming pared 10 bases from V and 1 base from J, leaving 16 bases between. Per the germline V gene, CDR1 is LNHDA and CDR2 is SQIVND (reference sequence). CDR3 in amino acids: CATRGMYGNTEAFF. In nucleotides, the CDR3 is TGTGCCACCCGAGGGATGTACGGGAACACTGAAGCTTTCTTT.

The V gene is TRBV19, the J gene TRBJ1-5; 8 bases match TRBD1. The V segment lost 6 bases and the J segment 7 bases; nucleotides outside the gene matches: 8. Germline V gene data show CDR1 as LNHDA and CDR2 as SQIVND (reference sequence). The CDR3 is made up of 14 amino acids. The CDR3 reads CASSQQGEGQPQHF. Written as DNA, the CDR3 is TGTGCCAGTAGCCAACAGGGGGAAGGACAGCCCCAGCATTTT. The entire variable domain, with the rest obtained from reference TRBV19 and TRBJ1-5, is as follows: DGGITQSPKYLFRKEGQNVTLSCEQNLNHDAMYWYRQDPGQGLRLIYYSQIVNDFQKGDIAEGYSVSREKKESFPLTVTSAQKNPTAFYLCASSQQGEGQPQHFGDGTRLSIL.

The chain joins TRBV18 to TRBJ2-5, with unresolved D. This CDR3 spans 14 amino acids. V lost 0 bases, J lost 5 bases, and 10 bases lay in between. Germline V gives CDR1 KGHSH, CDR2 LQKENI. CDR3 nucleotides: TGTGCCAGCTCACCACCGGCTTCCCCGGAGACCCAGTACTTC. Residues: CASSPPASPETQYF.

This clone was picked up a small number of times. The chain uses TRBV9 and TRBJ1-4; 7 bases fit TRBD1. Germline trimming cut 4 bases from V and 5 bases from J; bases unmatched to any gene: 11. The CDR3 covers 16 residues. The germline gives CDR1 SGDLS, CDR2 YYNGEE. CDR3 protein: CASSPSHAGGNEKLFF. The CDR3 DNA reads TGTGCCAGCAGCCCTAGCCATGCAGGGGGGAATGAAAAACTGTTTTTT.

This chain links TRBV2 with TRBJ1-1, with 7 positions matching TRBD1. The CDR3 spans 14 residues. V lost 6 bases, J lost 0 bases, and 4 bases stayed unmatched. The germline V gene has CDR1 SNHLY and CDR2 FYNNEI. CDR3 coding DNA: TGTGCCAGCAGCAGAGACAGGGTGAACACTGAAGCTTTCTTT. Its protein is CASSRDRVNTEAFF.

The chain recombines TRBV21-1 with TRBJ1-1; the D call in the table, TRBD1, was not verified against the DNA. TRBV21-1 is labeled a pseudogene. This CDR3 is 15 amino acids long. The CDR3 coding sequence is TGTGCCAGCAGCAATAAGGACAGGGGGAACACTGAAGCTTTCTTT. Residues: CASSNKDRGNTEAFF.

The gene calls are TRBV9 and TRBJ2-6; 7 bases line up with TRBD1. J was trimmed by 2 bases and V by 2 bases; bases with no gene match: 1. The CDR3 consists of 15 residues. Germline loops: CDR1 SGDLS, CDR2 YYNGEE. Written as DNA, the CDR3 is TGTGCCAGCAGCGTCGACAGGGCTGGGGCCAACGTCCTGACTTTC. Encoded protein: CASSVDRAGANVLTF.

V usage is TRBV11-1 and J usage is TRBJ2-3, with 10 bases that match TRBD2. CDR1 is SGHAT, CDR2 FQDESV, per germline (reference sequence). CDR3 length: 15 residues. The ends lost 4 bases at V and 1 base at J; junction bases unmatched: 2. CDR3 loop: CASSSGTSGTDTQYF. In DNA form, the CDR3 reads TGTGCCAGCAGCTCCGGGACTAGCGGCACAGATACGCAGTATTTT. The full variable domain, completed using reference TRBV11-1 and TRBJ2-3, is EAEVAQSPRYKITEKSQAVAFWCDPISGHATLYWYRQILGQGPELLVQFQDESVVDDSQLPKDRFSAERLKGVDSTLKIQPAELGDSAMYLCASSSGTSGTDTQYFGPGTRLTVL.

V and J are TRBV5-5 and TRBJ2-5; 16 bases align to TRBD2. The ends lost 2 bases at V and 4 bases at J; junction bases unmatched: 11. The CDR3 covers 19 residues. Looked up from germline, CDR1 is SGHKS and CDR2 is YYEKEE (reference sequence). The CDR3 DNA sequence: TGTGCCAGCAGCTTTTTAGGGACTAGCGGGAGGGCCTCTATAGAGACCCAGTACTTC. This codes for CASSFLGTSGRASIETQYF.

The J gene is TRBJ2-3, the V gene TRBV2, with 9 bases fitting TRBD2. Germline CDR1 SNHLY, CDR2 FYNNEI. Trimming removed 8 bases from V and 0 bases from J; junction bases left unmatched: 9. This CDR3 is 16 amino acids long. In nucleotides, the CDR3 is TGTGCCAGCGTAGCGGGAGCCTATCCTAGCACAGATACGCAGTATTTT. It is translated as CASVAGAYPSTDTQYF.

This chain uses TRBV9 with TRBJ2-2; no firm D call. The V gene's germline CDR1 is SGDLS and CDR2 YYNGEE. The V end lost 2 bases, the J end lost 6 bases, and 11 bases lay between the germline ends. The CDR3 contains 14 residues. The CDR3 DNA reads TGTGCCAGCAGCGTCGCCCCAGTCCCCGGGGAGCTGTTTTTT. Translating it yields CASSVAPVPGELFF. The whole variable domain, filled in from reference TRBV9 and TRBJ2-2, reads DSGVTQTPKHLITATGQRVTLRCSPRSGDLSVYWYQQSLDQGLQFLIQYYNGEERAKGNILERFSAQQFPDLHSELNLSSLELGDSALYFCASSVAPVPGELFFGEGSRLTVL.

The J gene is TRBJ2-7, the V gene TRBV19; tentatively, D is TRBD1 (5 bases). V lost 8 bases and J lost 4, with 18 bases in between. This CDR3 contains 14 residues. CDR1 LNHDA and CDR2 SQIVND come from the germline V gene (reference sequence). The DNA of the CDR3 is TGTGCCAGTGGCCCAGGGCCTCCCCTTTACGAGCAGTACTTC. Amino acids: CASGPGPPLYEQYF.

V usage is TRBV7-2 and J usage is TRBJ2-4, with D possibly being TRBD2 (7 bases). CDR3 length: 15 amino acids. Germline assignment: CDR1 SGHTA and CDR2 FQGNSA. The V and J ends lost 6 bases and 6 bases respectively, with 18 bases between them. CDR3 DNA: TGTGCCAGCAGTTCTTGGGAGGGGGGGGGAAACATTCAGTACTTC. The encoded protein is CASSSWEGGGNIQYF.

V and J are TRBV13 and TRBJ1-1; the D gene is possibly TRBD1 (6 bases). The germline CDR1 and CDR2 sequences are PRHDT and FYEKMQ (reference sequence). This CDR3 has 12 residues. Between the trimmed V and J ends, which lost 3 bases and 8 bases, there was a span of 10 bases. The CDR3 region is CASSFQGREAFF. DNA of the CDR3: TGTGCCAGCAGCTTCCAGGGGCGCGAAGCTTTCTTT.

The chain is built from TRBV7-9 and TRBJ1-1, with TRBD1 matching over 7 bases. This CDR3 is 12 amino acids long. J lost 10 bases, V lost 6 bases, and 8 bases had no gene match. Germline lookup yields CDR1 SEHNR and CDR2 FQNEAQ (reference sequence). CDR3 coding DNA: TGTGCCAGCAGTTCAGGGGGTGGGGGAGCTTTCTTT. Its protein product is CASSSGGGGAFF.

This clone was counted only a few times. The V gene is TRBV4-1, the J gene TRBJ1-3; tentatively, D is TRBD1 (5 bases). The CDR3 spans 14 residues. Germline V gives CDR1 MGHRA, CDR2 YSYEKL. V lost 4 bases and J lost 3, with 10 bases in between. DNA for the CDR3: TGCGCCAGCAGCCCAGCAGGGTTTGGAAACACCATATATTTT. Translated, it gives CASSPAGFGNTIYF.

V usage is TRBV7-2 and J usage is TRBJ2-1; D call uncertain. This CDR3 has 14 residues. Deletions cut 1 base from V and 7 bases from J, with 11 bases between. In germline, CDR1 is SGHTA, CDR2 FQGNSA. CDR3 sequence (DNA): TGTGCCAGCAGCTTAGATGTCCGGGTTAATGAGCAGTTCTTC. Amino acids: CASSLDVRVNEQFF.

V is TRBV19 and J is TRBJ1-1; 7 positions agree with TRBD1. Germline values: CDR1 LNHDA, CDR2 SQIVND (reference sequence). This CDR3 is built from 12 residues. J was trimmed by 10 bases and V by 4 bases; bases with no gene match: 6. The DNA for the CDR3 is TGTGCCAGTAGTACCTCAGGGGGAGCAGCTTTCTTT. Translation: CASSTSGGAAFF.

The V gene is TRBV7-2, the J gene TRBJ1-5; 7 bases match TRBD1. Germline CDR1 SGHTA, CDR2 FQGNSA. This CDR3 region has 15 residues. J lost 6 bases, V lost 0 bases, and 5 bases had no gene match. The CDR3 DNA is TGTGCCAGCAGCTTAGCCCCAGGGGGTAGTCAGCCCCAGCATTTT. The encoded protein is CASSLAPGGSQPQHF.

The V and J genes are TRBV18 and TRBJ1-2; 10 nucleotides align to TRBD1. Looked up from germline, CDR1 is KGHSH and CDR2 is LQKENI. This CDR3 has 15 amino acids. The trim removed 2 bases at V and 2 bases at J, leaving 2 bases unmatched. The CDR3 sequence is CASSPLGQGNYGYTF. CDR3 nucleotide sequence: TGTGCCAGCTCACCATTGGGACAGGGGAACTATGGCTACACCTTC.

The chain has TRBV19 and TRBJ1-5, with D tentatively TRBD1 (5 bases). The V and J ends lost 9 bases and 0 bases respectively, with 12 bases between them. Germline assignment: CDR1 LNHDA and CDR2 SQIVND (reference sequence). The CDR3 is made up of 14 amino acids. CDR3 in amino acids: CASYNRYSNQPQHF. As DNA, the CDR3 is TGTGCCAGCTATAACAGGTATAGCAATCAGCCCCAGCATTTT.

This clone was detected a few times. This chain joins TRBV7-9 and TRBJ2-3, with D perhaps matching TRBD1 (5 bases). Germline loops: CDR1 SEHNR, CDR2 FQNEAQ (reference sequence). The CDR3 length is 15 residues. Trimming took 2 bases from V and 0 from J, leaving 9 bases between them. The DNA of the CDR3 is TGTGCCAGCAGCTTACAGGACACTAGCACAGATACGCAGTATTTT. Residues: CASSLQDTSTDTQYF.

V and J are TRBV5-3 and TRBJ1-2, with D hard to call. TRBV5-3 is marked as an open reading frame, function uncertain. CDR3 length: 9 residues. Trimming pared 6 bases from V and 7 bases from J, leaving 4 bases between. The CDR3 nucleotides read TGTGCCAGAATCGGTGGCTACACCTTC. It codes for CARIGGYTF.